A single TCR beta chain is shown here with its context. The sample comes from a study of T cell changes during pregnancy in multiple sclerosis. Sequencing was performed with immunoSEQ multiplex PCR; in TCRdb, only in-frame clones are kept and a portion is missing. The table has 60,000 or so clones, roughly nine tenths seen once. V lost 4 bases and J lost 2; bases outside the gene matches: 7. The CDR3 is 16 amino acids. CDR1 is MNHNS, CDR2 SASEGT, per germline. The sequencing here drew on peripheral blood, taken in the first trimester of pregnancy. The receptor's source is a female donor with multiple sclerosis, enrolled in a pregnancy study. This chain connects TRBV6-1 to TRBJ2-2, with 7 bases aligning to TRBD1. The CDR3 sequence is CASSASGTANTGELFF. CDR3 coding DNA: TGTGCCAGCAGTGCCTCCGGGACAGCCAACACCGGGGAGCTGTTTTTT.